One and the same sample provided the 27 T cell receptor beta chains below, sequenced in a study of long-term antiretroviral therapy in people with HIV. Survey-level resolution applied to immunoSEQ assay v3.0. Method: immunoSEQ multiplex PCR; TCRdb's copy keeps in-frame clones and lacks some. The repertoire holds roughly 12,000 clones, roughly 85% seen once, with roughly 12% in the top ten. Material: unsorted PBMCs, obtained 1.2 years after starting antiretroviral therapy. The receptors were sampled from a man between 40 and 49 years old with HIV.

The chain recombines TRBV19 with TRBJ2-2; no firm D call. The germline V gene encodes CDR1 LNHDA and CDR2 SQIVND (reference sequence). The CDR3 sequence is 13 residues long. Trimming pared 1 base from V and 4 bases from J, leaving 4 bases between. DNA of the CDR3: TGTGCCAGTAGTATAGCCGGCACCGGGGAGCTGTTTTTT. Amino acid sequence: CASSIAGTGELFF.

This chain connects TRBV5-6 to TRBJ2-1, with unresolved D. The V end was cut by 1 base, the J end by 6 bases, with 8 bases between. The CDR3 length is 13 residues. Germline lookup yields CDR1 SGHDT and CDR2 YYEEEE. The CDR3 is CASSLRVGNEQFF. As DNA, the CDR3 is TGTGCCAGCAGCTTGAGAGTTGGCAATGAGCAGTTCTTC.

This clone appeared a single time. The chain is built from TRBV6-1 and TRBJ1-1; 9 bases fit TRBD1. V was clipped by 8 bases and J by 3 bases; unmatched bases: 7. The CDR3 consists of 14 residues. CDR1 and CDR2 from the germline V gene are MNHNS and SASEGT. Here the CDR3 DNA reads TGTGCCAGCGAACGGACAGGGGCGGACACTGAAGCTTTCTTT. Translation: CASERTGADTEAFF.

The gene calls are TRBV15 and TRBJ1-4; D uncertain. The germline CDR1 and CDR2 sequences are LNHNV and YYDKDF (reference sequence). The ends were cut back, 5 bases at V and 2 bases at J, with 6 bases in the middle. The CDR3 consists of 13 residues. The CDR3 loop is CATSGQTNEKLFF. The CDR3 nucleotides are TGTGCCACCAGCGGGCAGACTAATGAAAAACTGTTTTTT. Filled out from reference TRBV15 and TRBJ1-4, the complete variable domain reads DAMVIQNPRYQVTQFGKPVTLSCSQTLNHNVMYWYQQKSSQAPKLLFHYYDKDFNNEADTPDNFQSRRPNTSFCFLDIRSPGLGDTAMYLCATSGQTNEKLFFGSGTQLSVL.

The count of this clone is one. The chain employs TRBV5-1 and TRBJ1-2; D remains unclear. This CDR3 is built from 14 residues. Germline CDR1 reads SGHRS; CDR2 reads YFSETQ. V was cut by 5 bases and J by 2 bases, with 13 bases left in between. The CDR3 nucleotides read TGCGCCAGCAGAAACTCGCAGGAGAACTATGGCTACACCTTC. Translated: CASRNSQENYGYTF.

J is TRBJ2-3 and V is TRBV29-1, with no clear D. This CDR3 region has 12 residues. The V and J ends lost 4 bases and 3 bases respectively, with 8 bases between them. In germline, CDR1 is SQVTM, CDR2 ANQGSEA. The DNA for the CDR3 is TGCAGCGTTGCGGAGAAGACAGATACGCAGTATTTT. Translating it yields CSVAEKTDTQYF.

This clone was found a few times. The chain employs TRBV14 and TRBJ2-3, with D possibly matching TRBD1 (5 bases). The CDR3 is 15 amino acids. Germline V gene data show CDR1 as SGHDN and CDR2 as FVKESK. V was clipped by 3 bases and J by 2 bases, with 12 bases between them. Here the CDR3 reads CASSHRQGDTDTQYF. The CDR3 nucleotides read TGTGCCAGCAGCCATCGGCAGGGCGACACAGATACGCAGTATTTT.

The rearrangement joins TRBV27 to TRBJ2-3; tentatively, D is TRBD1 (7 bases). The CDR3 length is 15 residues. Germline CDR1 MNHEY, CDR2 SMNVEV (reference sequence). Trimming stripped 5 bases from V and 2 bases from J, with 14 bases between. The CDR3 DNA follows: TGTGCCAGCAGTCAGGGGGACTTATACACAGATACGCAGTATTTT. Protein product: CASSQGDLYTDTQYF.

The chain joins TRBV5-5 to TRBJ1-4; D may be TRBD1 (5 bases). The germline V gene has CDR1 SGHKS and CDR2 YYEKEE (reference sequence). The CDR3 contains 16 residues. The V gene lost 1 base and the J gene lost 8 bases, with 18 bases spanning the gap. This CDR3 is CASSLSSPGLREKLFF. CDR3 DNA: TGTGCCAGCAGCTTGTCTTCTCCAGGGTTGAGAGAAAAACTGTTTTTT.

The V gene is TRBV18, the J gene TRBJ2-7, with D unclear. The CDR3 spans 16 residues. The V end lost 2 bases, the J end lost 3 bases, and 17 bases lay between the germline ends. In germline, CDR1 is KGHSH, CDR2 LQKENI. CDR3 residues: CASSPLPRQDGYEQYF. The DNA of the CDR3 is TGTGCCAGCTCACCATTACCTCGGCAGGACGGCTACGAGCAGTACTTC.

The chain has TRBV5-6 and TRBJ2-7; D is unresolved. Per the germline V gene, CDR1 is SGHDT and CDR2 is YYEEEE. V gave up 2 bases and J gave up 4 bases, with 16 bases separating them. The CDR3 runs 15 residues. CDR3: CASSFGPDPQYEQYF. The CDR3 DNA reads TGTGCCAGCAGCTTCGGGCCAGACCCACAATACGAGCAGTACTTC.

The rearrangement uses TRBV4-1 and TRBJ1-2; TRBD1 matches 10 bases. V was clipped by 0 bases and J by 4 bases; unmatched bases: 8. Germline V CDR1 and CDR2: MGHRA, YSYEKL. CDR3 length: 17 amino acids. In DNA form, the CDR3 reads TGCGCCAGCAGCCAAGATCAACGACAGGGGGCCCTCTATGGCTACACCTTC. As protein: CASSQDQRQGALYGYTF.

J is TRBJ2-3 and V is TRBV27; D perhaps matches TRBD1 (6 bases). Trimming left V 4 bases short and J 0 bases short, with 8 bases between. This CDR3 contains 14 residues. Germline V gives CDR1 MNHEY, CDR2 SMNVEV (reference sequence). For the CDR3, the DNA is TGTGCCAGCAGTTGGGGGCCGAGCACAGATACGCAGTATTTT. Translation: CASSWGPSTDTQYF.

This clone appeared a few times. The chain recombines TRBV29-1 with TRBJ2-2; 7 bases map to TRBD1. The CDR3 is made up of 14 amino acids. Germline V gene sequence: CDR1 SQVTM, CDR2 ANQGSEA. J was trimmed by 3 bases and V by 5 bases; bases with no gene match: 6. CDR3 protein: CSVKTGPDTGELFF. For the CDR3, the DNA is TGCAGCGTTAAGACAGGGCCGGACACCGGGGAGCTGTTTTTT.

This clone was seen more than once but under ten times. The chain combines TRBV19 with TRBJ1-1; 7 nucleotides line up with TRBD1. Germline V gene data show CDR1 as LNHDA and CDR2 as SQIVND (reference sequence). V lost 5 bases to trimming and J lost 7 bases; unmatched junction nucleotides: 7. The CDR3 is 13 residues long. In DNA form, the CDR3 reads TGTGCCAGTAGTGCCGAGCGGACAGGTGAAGCTTTCTTT. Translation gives CASSAERTGEAFF.

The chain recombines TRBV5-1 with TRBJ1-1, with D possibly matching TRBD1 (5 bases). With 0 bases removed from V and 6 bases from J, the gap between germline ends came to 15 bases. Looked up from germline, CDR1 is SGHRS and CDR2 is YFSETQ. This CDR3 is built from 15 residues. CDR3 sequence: CASSLEWGGLPEAFF. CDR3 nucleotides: TGCGCCAGCAGCTTGGAATGGGGGGGATTGCCTGAAGCTTTCTTT.

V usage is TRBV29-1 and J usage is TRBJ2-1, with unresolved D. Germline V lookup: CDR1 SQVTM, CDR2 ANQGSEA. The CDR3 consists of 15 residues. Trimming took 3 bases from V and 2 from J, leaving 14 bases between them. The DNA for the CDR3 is TGCAGCGTTGACTCCTCTTTCCGCCCCTACAATGAGCAGTTCTTC. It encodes CSVDSSFRPYNEQFF.

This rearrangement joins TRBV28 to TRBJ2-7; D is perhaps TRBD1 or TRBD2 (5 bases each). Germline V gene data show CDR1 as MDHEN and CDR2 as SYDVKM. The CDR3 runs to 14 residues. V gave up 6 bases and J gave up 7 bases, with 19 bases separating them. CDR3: CASSPDGAGREQYF. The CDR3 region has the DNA TGTGCCAGCAGCCCTGACGGGGCCGGCAGGGAGCAGTACTTC.

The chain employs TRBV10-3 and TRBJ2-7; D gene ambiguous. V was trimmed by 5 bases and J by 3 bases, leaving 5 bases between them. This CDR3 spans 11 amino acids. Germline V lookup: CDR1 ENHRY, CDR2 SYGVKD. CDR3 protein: CAISSGYEQYF. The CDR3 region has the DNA TGTGCCATCAGTTCAGGCTACGAGCAGTACTTC.

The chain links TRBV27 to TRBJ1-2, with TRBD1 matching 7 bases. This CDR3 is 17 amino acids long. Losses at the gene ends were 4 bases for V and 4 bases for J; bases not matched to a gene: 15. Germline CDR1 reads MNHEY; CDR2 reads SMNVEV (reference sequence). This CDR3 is CASSSTNPDRPTYGYTF. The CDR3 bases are TGTGCCAGCAGTTCTACAAACCCGGACAGGCCTACCTATGGCTACACCTTC.

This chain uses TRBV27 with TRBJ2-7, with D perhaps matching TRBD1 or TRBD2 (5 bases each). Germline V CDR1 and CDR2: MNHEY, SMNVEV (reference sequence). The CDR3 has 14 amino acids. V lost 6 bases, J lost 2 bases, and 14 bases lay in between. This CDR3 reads CASSYRDGTYEQYF. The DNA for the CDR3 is TGTGCCAGCAGCTACCGGGACGGTACCTACGAGCAGTACTTC.

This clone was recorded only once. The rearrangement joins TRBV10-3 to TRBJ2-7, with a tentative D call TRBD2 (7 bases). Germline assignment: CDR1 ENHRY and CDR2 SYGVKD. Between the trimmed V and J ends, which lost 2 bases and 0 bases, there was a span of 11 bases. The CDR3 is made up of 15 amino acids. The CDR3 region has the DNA TGTGCCATCAGTGAGGGGGGGGCCTTCTCCTACGAGCAGTACTTC. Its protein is CAISEGGAFSYEQYF.

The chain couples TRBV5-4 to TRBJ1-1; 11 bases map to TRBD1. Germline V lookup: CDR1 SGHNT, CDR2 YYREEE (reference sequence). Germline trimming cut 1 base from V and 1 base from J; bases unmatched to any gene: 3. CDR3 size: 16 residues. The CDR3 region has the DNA TGTGCCAGCAGCTTGTCAGGGACAGGGGGGAACACTGAAGCTTTCTTT. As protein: CASSLSGTGGNTEAFF. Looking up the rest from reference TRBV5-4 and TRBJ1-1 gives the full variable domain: ETGVTQSPTHLIKTRGQQVTLRCSSQSGHNTVSWYQQALGQGPQFIFQYYREEENGRGNFPPRFSGLQFPNYSSELNVNALELDDSALYLCASSLSGTGGNTEAFFGQGTRLTVV.

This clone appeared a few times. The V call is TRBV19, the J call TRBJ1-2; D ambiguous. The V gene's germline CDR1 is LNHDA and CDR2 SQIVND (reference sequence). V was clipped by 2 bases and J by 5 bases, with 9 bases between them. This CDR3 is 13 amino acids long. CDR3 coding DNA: TGTGCCAGTAGTATAAATTGGAGGTATGGCTACACCTTC. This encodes CASSINWRYGYTF.

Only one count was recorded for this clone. CDR3 in amino acids: CASSYAPGLTYEQYF. DNA for the CDR3: TGTGCCAGCAGTTACGCCCCGGGGCTTACCTACGAGCAGTACTTC. The genes are TRBV6-5 and TRBJ2-7; the D gene could be TRBD1 or TRBD2 (5 bases each). This CDR3 comprises 15 residues. V lost 2 bases to trimming and J lost 2 bases, with 13 bases between them. Germline V lookup: CDR1 MNHEY, CDR2 SVGAGI.

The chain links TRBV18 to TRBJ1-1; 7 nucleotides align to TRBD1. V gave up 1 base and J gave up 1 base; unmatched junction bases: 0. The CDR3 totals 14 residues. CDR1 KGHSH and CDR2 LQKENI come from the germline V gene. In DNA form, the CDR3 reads TGTGCCAGCTCACCACAGGGGGCGAACACTGAAGCTTTCTTT. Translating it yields CASSPQGANTEAFF.

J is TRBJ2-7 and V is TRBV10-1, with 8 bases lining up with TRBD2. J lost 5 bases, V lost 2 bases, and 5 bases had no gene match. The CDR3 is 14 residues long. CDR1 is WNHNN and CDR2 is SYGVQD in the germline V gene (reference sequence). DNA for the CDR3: TGCGCCAGCAGTGAGAGTCGGGGGGGGCACGAGCAGTACTTC. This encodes CASSESRGGHEQYF.